One sample yielded the 25 T cell receptor beta chains listed below, sequenced in a study of T cell repertoires in aging, cancer and after chemotherapy. Peripheral blood genomic DNA, not sorted cells or RNA, was the template. A mixed TRB-A/B primer pool amplified rearranged TRB by multiplex touch-down PCR. TCRdb ran MiXCR on the multiplex PCR reads and lists one entry per CDR3 protein. Of several thousand distinct CDR3 sequences listed, under 35% are singletons. The sequenced sample was blood. The receptors originated from a human donor with a blood cancer.

The J gene is TRBJ1-2, the V gene TRBV6-1, with no clear D. The CDR3 runs to 14 residues. Germline assignment: CDR1 MNHNS and CDR2 SASEGT. The V and J ends lost 2 bases and 4 bases respectively, with 11 bases between them. CDR3 sequence: CASSESQRSYGYTF. CDR3 DNA: TGTGCCAGCAGTGAAAGCCAGCGTTCCTATGGCTACACCTTC.

The chain links TRBV5-6 to TRBJ2-7; TRBD2 agrees at 12 bases. The CDR3 runs to 16 residues. From germline, CDR1 is SGHDT and CDR2 YYEEEE. Germline trimming cut 4 bases from V and 2 bases from J; bases unmatched to any gene: 7. The DNA for the CDR3 is TGTGCCAGCAGCCCCACTAGCGGGAGGCCCCCCTACGAGCAGTACTTC. Translated, it gives CASSPTSGRPPYEQYF. The variable domain in full, with the rest retrieved from reference TRBV5-6 and TRBJ2-7, is DAGVTQSPTHLIKTRGQQVTLRCSPKSGHDTVSWYQQALGQGPQFIFQYYEEEERQRGNFPDRFSGHQFPNYSSELNVNALLLGDSALYLCASSPTSGRPPYEQYFGPGTRLTVT.

By sample share, this clonotype is medium-sized (0.01 to 0.1%). The chain links TRBV19 to TRBJ2-3, with 7 bases lining up with TRBD1. In germline, CDR1 is LNHDA, CDR2 SQIVND (reference sequence). This CDR3 is built from 14 residues. Trimming took 7 bases from V and 3 from J; bases not matched to a gene: 7. CDR3: CASKTGLETDTQYF. The CDR3 DNA reads as TGTGCCAGTAAGACAGGGTTGGAGACAGATACGCAGTATTTT.

The gene calls are TRBV6-1 and TRBJ1-5; maybe TRBD1 (6 bases). Germline values: CDR1 MNHNS, CDR2 SASEGT. The CDR3 totals 15 residues. The germline V and J ends were trimmed by 5 bases and 7 bases, with 18 bases remaining between them. CDR3 region: CASSPGDKGRQPQHF. The DNA for the CDR3 is TGTGCCAGCAGTCCGGGGGACAAGGGGCGACAGCCCCAGCATTTT.

This clonotype is medium-sized in the sample. This chain joins TRBV29-1 and TRBJ2-7; 9 nucleotides match TRBD1. From germline, CDR1 is SQVTM and CDR2 ANQGSEA. The CDR3 runs to 14 residues. J was trimmed by 6 bases and V by 6 bases; bases with no gene match: 12. The CDR3 sequence is CSVLWGTGRAEQYF. The CDR3 DNA is TGCAGCGTCCTATGGGGGACAGGGAGGGCCGAGCAGTACTTC.

This clonotype showed up just a few times. CDR3 sequence reads: CASSLGGRGLTDTQYF. As DNA, the CDR3 is TGTGCCAGCAGCTTAGGAGGAAGGGGGCTGACAGATACGCAGTATTTT. The chain joins TRBV5-4 to TRBJ2-3, with 7 nucleotides matching TRBD1. The CDR3 runs to 16 residues. Unmatched junction bases numbered 9, after V lost 2 bases and J lost 3 bases. In germline, CDR1 is SGHNT, CDR2 YYREEE (reference sequence).

The table lists this clonotype with a few counts. This rearrangement joins TRBV20-1 to TRBJ2-5; D perhaps matches TRBD2 (6 bases). The germline V and J ends were trimmed by 6 bases and 2 bases, with 19 bases remaining between them. Germline CDR1 is DFQATT and CDR2 is SNEGSKA (reference sequence). This CDR3 contains 15 residues. For the CDR3, the DNA is TGCAGTGCCACCGGGGGACCGCAATTGCAAGAGACCCAGTACTTC. Translated: CSATGGPQLQETQYF.

This clonotype has just a few counts. The chain is built from TRBV6-2 or TRBV6-3 and TRBJ2-1, with D unclear. Germline-derived CDR1 and CDR2 are MNHEY and SVGEGT. Trimming cost V 0 bases and J 9 bases, with 6 bases left between them. The CDR3 has 12 residues. As DNA, the CDR3 is TGTGCCAGCAGTTACTCGATCCTTGAGCAGTTCTTC. It translates to CASSYSILEQFF.

The rearrangement links TRBV27 to TRBJ2-7; the D gene is possibly TRBD2 (6 bases). The CDR3 consists of 15 residues. V was pared by 3 bases and J by 6 bases, with 18 bases between. The germline CDR1 and CDR2 sequences are MNHEY and SMNVEV (reference sequence). The CDR3 is CASSLREREPGEQYF. The CDR3 DNA reads TGTGCCAGCAGTTTGCGAGAACGGGAGCCCGGCGAGCAGTACTTC.

The CDR3 sequence is CAWSVLKGADNSPLHF. CDR3 DNA: TGTGCCTGGAGTGTACTTAAGGGGGCGGATAATTCACCCCTCCACTTT. The chain joins TRBV30 to TRBJ1-6; 7 positions agree with TRBD1. Germline lookup yields CDR1 GTSNPN and CDR2 SVGIG (reference sequence). V trimming: 0 bases; J trimming: 5 bases; junction bases outside the gene matches: 7. CDR3 length: 16 amino acids. The full variable domain, with the rest looked up from reference TRBV30 and TRBJ1-6, is SQTIHQWPATLVQPVGSPLSLECTVEGTSNPNLYWYRQAAGRGLQLLFYSVGIGQISSEVPQNLSASRPQDRQFILSSKKLLLSDSGFYLCAWSVLKGADNSPLHFGNGTRLTVT.

By share of the sample, this clonotype is medium-sized. The V gene is TRBV24-1, the J gene TRBJ2-3; D is ambiguous. CDR1 KGHDR and CDR2 SFDVKD come from the germline V gene. The CDR3 is 11 residues long. Between the trimmed V and J ends, which lost 9 bases and 6 bases, there was a span of 9 bases. CDR3 nucleotide sequence: TGTGCCACCCTCCTCCGGGATACGCAGTATTTT. This translates into CATLLRDTQYF.

This chain connects TRBV6-6 to TRBJ1-5, with TRBD1 identical over 9 bases. V gave up 2 bases and J gave up 7 bases; unmatched junction bases: 9. The CDR3 length is 16 residues. Germline V gene data show CDR1 as MNHNY and CDR2 as SVGAGI (reference sequence). CDR3 protein: CASSYGTGSSSQPQHF. The CDR3, as DNA: TGTGCCAGCAGTTACGGGACAGGGTCCTCTAGCCAGCCCCAGCATTTT.

The chain employs TRBV20-1 and TRBJ2-1, with 7 bases that match TRBD2. Germline V gene sequence: CDR1 DFQATT, CDR2 SNEGSKA (reference sequence). The CDR3 contains 14 residues. The ends lost 3 bases at V and 8 bases at J; junction bases unmatched: 10. CDR3 bases: TGCAGTGCTAGTTCAGGTGGGAGGGCCTATGAGCAGTTCTTC. It translates to CSASSGGRAYEQFF.

As to this clonotype: This may arise from a read error, as a much more abundant clone is one base away. The chain combines TRBV27 with TRBJ2-7; D possibly corresponds to TRBD1 (6 bases). V lost 8 bases and J lost 3, with 14 bases in between. CDR3 size: 13 residues. Germline assignment: CDR1 MNHEY and CDR2 SMNVEV (reference sequence). The CDR3: CASRDISFYEQYF. The CDR3 DNA reads as TGTGCCAGCCGGGACATAAGCTTCTACGAGCAGTACTTC.

In its sample, this clonotype was seen a few times. J is TRBJ2-1 and V is TRBV5-4, with no clear D. V dropped 6 bases and J dropped 0 bases, with 10 bases sitting between them. The germline CDR1 and CDR2 sequences are SGHNT and YYREEE (reference sequence). CDR3 length: 14 residues. CDR3 residues: CASTRESSYNEQFF. The CDR3 coding sequence is TGTGCCAGCACAAGAGAGAGCTCCTACAATGAGCAGTTCTTC.

V is TRBV19 and J is TRBJ1-1; D remains unclear. CDR1 is LNHDA, CDR2 SQIVND, per germline (reference sequence). The V gene lost 3 bases and the J gene lost 1 base, with 15 bases spanning the gap. The CDR3 consists of 16 residues. The CDR3 bases are TGTGCCAGTAGTATCGATCCTTACCGGGCGAACACTGAAGCTTTCTTT. Translation gives CASSIDPYRANTEAFF.

This clonotype showed up just a few times. The chain links TRBV2 to TRBJ2-1; D might be TRBD1 (6 bases). Trimming left V 5 bases short and J 9 bases short, with 14 bases between. Germline-derived CDR1 and CDR2 are SNHLY and FYNNEI. This CDR3 has 13 residues. CDR3: CASSPSVQGEQFF. As DNA, the CDR3 is TGTGCCAGCAGTCCCTCTGTACAGGGTGAGCAGTTCTTC.

The chain joins TRBV28 to TRBJ2-2; 7 nucleotides align to TRBD2. Germline V gene sequence: CDR1 MDHEN, CDR2 SYDVKM. This CDR3 is built from 14 residues. Trimming at V came to 6 bases and at J to 4 bases, leaving 5 bases not matched to a gene. DNA for the CDR3: TGTGCCAGCAGGGGGGGGTGGGCCACCGGGGAGCTGTTTTTT. Its protein product is CASRGGWATGELFF.

This clonotype was observed a few times. This chain links TRBV5-4 with TRBJ2-1; TRBD2 matches 11 bases. The V gene end was trimmed by 4 bases and the J gene end by 8 bases; junction bases not matched to a gene: 11. The CDR3 spans 16 residues. Per germline, CDR1 SGHNT and CDR2 YYREEE (reference sequence). CDR3 coding DNA: TGTGCCAGCAGCCGACGACTAGCGGGAATTGGGGATGAGCAGTTCTTC. It yields the protein CASSRRLAGIGDEQFF.

The table lists this clonotype with a count of one. This chain joins TRBV12-3 or TRBV12-4 and TRBJ1-5, with 7 bases that match TRBD1. The J segment lost 11 bases and the V segment lost 4 bases, leaving 5 bases of the junction unmatched. This CDR3 has 12 residues. The CDR3 region has the DNA TGTGCCAGCAGTTCACAGGGGAGGACCCAGCATTTT. This encodes CASSSQGRTQHF.

There are a few counts of this clonotype. The chain couples TRBV20-1 to TRBJ1-6; perhaps TRBD1 as D (6 bases). The CDR3 is 14 residues long. Trimming shortened V by 6 bases and J by 8 bases, and 17 bases separated the two germline ends. CDR1 DFQATT and CDR2 SNEGSKA come from the germline V gene (reference sequence). In nucleotides, the CDR3 is TGCAGTGCCAGGGAGGACAGCGGGTATTCACCCCTCCACTTT. It codes for CSAREDSGYSPLHF.

This chain joins TRBV9 and TRBJ1-3; D not certain. The germline gives CDR1 SGDLS, CDR2 YYNGEE. CDR3 size: 13 residues. Trimming left V 3 bases short and J 4 bases short, with 8 bases between. The CDR3 sequence is CASSEAGGNTIYF. CDR3 DNA: TGTGCCAGCAGCGAAGCGGGAGGAAACACCATATATTTT.

The rearrangement links TRBV19 to TRBJ1-5, with D unresolved. This CDR3 comprises 14 residues. V was trimmed by 4 bases and J by 4 bases, leaving 11 bases between them. Germline V gene lookup returns CDR1 LNHDA and CDR2 SQIVND (reference sequence). In DNA, the CDR3 is TGTGCCAGTAGTAGAGGGTGGGGTAATCAGCCCCAGCATTTT. It encodes CASSRGWGNQPQHF.

The V and J genes are TRBV24-1 and TRBJ2-1; no clear D. The CDR3 extends over 15 amino acids. Germline-derived CDR1 and CDR2 are KGHDR and SFDVKD. V was pared by 2 bases and J by 7 bases, with 14 bases between. The CDR3 reads CATSDSPGGRNEQFF. The DNA for the CDR3 is TGTGCCACCAGTGATTCTCCCGGTGGGCGTAATGAGCAGTTCTTC.

This clonotype was found a few times. The genes are TRBV20-1 and TRBJ2-4; D unclear. Germline-derived CDR1 and CDR2 are DFQATT and SNEGSKA (reference sequence). V lost 7 bases, J lost 1 base, and 2 bases lay in between. The CDR3 covers 10 residues. This CDR3 is CSVAKNIQYF. In DNA form, the CDR3 reads TGCAGTGTTGCCAAAAACATTCAGTACTTC.